The clone carrying this TCR beta chain was seen many times. The data stem from a study of T-cell reconstitution after alpha-beta-depleted transplantation in children. TCRbeta library preparation incorporated unique molecular identifiers. Each CDR3 protein gets one entry after TCRdb re-called the PCR reads with MiXCR. The sample shows a few hundred thousand distinct CDR3 sequences, 7.5% to 10% of them seen only once. V lost 6 bases and J lost 0, with 8 bases in between. Germline V gene data show CDR1 as SEHNR and CDR2 as FQNEAQ (reference sequence). CDR3 size: 13 residues. The source is a human donor who donated a stem cell graft to a child with SCID. The J gene is TRBJ1-1, the V gene TRBV7-9, with D tentatively TRBD1 (5 bases). The sequencing used PBMCs from the stem cell graft donor, collected from the stem cell graft. CDR3 DNA: TGTGCCAGCAGTTCAGGGATGAACACTGAAGCTTTCTTT. Protein product: CASSSGMNTEAFF.